A single T cell receptor beta chain is shown here with its context. The antigen is unknown. These data come from a study of T cell responses to AZD1222 COVID-19 vaccine. Clones were read by immunoSEQ multiplex PCR, and TCRdb kept only the in-frame ones, dropping some. The data show over 150,000 clones, approximately 90% seen once. Study-level results: CD4 TCRs associated with vaccination spanned spike, dominating at 160-218 and 743-854.

This TCR was recovered from an adult in good health. Specimen: peripheral blood, collected on day 0 of MenACWY control vaccination.

This chain's CDR3 is CASSPGTVLAAANTGELFF. Written as DNA, the CDR3 is TGTGCCAGCAGCCCCGGAACGGTGCTAGCGGCTGCGAACACCGGGGAGCTGTTTTTT. The chain carries TRBV4-2 and TRBJ2-2; 7 bases are shared with TRBD2. The CDR3 extends over 19 amino acids. Germline V CDR1 and CDR2: LGHNA, YNFKEQ. V lost 4 bases to trimming and J lost 0 bases; unmatched junction nucleotides: 14.